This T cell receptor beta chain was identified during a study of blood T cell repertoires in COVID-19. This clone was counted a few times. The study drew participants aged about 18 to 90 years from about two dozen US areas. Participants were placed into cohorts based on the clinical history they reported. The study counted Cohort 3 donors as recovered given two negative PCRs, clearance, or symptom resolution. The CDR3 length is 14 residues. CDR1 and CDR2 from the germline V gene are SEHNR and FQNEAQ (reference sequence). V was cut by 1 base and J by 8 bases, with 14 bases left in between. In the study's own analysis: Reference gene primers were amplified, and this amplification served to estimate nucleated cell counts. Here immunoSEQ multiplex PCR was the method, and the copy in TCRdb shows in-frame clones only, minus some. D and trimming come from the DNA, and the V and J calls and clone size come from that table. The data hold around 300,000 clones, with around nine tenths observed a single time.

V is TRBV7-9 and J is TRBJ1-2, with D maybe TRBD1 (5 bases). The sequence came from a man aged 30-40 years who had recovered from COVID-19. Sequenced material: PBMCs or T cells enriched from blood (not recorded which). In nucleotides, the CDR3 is TGTGCCAGCAGCTTAGATTCCCAGGGAAGCGGCTACACCTTC. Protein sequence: CASSLDSQGSGYTF.